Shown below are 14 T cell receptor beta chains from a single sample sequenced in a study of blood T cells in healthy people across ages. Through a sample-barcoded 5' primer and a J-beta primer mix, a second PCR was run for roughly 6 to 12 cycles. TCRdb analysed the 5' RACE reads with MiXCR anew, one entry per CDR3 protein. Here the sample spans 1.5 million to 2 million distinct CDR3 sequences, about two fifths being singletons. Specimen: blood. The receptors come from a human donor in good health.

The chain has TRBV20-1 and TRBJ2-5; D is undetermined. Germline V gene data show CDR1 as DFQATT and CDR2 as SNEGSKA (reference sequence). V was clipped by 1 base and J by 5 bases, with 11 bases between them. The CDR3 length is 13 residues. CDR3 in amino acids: CSARVVSAETQYF. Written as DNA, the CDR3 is TGCAGTGCTAGAGTTGTTTCTGCGGAGACCCAGTACTTC.

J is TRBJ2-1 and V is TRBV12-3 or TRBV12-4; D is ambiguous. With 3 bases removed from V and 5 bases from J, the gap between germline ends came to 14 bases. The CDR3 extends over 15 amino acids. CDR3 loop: CASSFRALRNNEQFF. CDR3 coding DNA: TGTGCCAGCAGTTTTCGGGCCTTGCGGAACAATGAGCAGTTCTTC.

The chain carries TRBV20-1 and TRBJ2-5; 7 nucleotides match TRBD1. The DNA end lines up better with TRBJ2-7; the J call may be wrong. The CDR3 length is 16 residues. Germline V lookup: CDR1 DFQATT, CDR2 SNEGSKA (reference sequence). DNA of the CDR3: TGCAGTGCTAGAAGTCATCAGGAGGAAGGGGGCTGCGAGCAGTACTTC. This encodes CSARSHQEEGGCEQYF.

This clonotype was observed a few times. The CDR3 reads CASSLYLAGGSHYNEQFF. CDR3 nucleotide sequence: TGTGCCAGCAGCTTGTACCTAGCGGGGGGTTCCCACTACAATGAGCAGTTCTTC. The chain joins TRBV7-6 to TRBJ2-1; 11 bases agree with TRBD2. CDR1 is SGHVS and CDR2 is FNYEAQ in the germline V gene. With V trimmed by 3 bases and J by 3 bases, 10 bases remained unmatched. The CDR3 has 18 residues.

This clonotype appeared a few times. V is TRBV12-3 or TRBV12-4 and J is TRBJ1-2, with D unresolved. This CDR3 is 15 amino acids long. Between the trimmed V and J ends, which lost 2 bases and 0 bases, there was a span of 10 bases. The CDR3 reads CASSLRLSANYGYTF. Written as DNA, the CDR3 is TGTGCCAGCAGTTTACGGCTTTCAGCTAACTATGGCTACACCTTC.

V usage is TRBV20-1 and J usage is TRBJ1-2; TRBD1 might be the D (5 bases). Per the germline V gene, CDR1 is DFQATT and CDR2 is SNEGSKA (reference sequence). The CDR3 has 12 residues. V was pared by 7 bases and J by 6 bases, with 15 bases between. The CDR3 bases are TGCAGTGTCCCCGGGGGGACGGATGGCTACACCTTC. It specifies CSVPGGTDGYTF.

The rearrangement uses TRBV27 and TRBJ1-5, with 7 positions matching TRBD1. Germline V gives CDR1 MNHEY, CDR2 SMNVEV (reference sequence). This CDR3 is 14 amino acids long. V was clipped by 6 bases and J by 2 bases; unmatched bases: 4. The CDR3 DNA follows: TGTGCCAGCAGACCTGGACAGGGCAATCAGCCCCAGCATTTT. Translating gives CASRPGQGNQPQHF.

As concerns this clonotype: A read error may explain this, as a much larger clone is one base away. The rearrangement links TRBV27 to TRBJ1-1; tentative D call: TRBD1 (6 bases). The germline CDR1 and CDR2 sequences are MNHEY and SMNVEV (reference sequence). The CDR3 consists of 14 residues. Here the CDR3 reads CASSLRGANTVAFF. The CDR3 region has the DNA TGTGCCAGCAGTCTCCGGGGGGCGAACACTGTAGCTTTCTTT.

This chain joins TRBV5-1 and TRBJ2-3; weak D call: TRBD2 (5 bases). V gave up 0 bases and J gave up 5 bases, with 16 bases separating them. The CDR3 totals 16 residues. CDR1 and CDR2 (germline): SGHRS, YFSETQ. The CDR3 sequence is CASSLEVFGRGDTQYF. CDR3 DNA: TGCGCCAGCAGCTTGGAAGTATTCGGTCGGGGAGATACGCAGTATTTT.

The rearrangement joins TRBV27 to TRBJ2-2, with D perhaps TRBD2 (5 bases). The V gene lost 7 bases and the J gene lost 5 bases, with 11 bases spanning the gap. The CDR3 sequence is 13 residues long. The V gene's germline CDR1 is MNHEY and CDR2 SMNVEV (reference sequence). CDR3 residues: CASKLRETGELFF. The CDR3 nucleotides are TGTGCCAGCAAGCTGAGGGAAACCGGGGAGCTGTTTTTT.

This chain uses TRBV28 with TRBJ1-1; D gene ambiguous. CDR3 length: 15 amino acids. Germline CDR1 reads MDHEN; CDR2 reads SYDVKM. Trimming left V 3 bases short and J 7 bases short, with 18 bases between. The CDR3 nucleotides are TGTGCCAGCAGTTTCGACTCAGACTGGTCGGGTGAAGCTTTCTTT. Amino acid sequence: CASSFDSDWSGEAFF. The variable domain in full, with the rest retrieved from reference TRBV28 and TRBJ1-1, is DVKVTQSSRYLVKRTGEKVFLECVQDMDHENMFWYRQDPGLGLRLIYFSYDVKMKEKGDIPEGYSVSREKKERFSLILESASTNQTSMYLCASSFDSDWSGEAFFGQGTRLTVV.

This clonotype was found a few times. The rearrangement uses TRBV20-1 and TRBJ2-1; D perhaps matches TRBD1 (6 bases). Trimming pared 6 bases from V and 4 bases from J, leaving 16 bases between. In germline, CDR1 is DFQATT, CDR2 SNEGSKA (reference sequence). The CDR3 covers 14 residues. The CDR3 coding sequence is TGCAGTGCGGCAGGGGTCACCCCTTACAATGAGCAGTTCTTC. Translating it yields CSAAGVTPYNEQFF.

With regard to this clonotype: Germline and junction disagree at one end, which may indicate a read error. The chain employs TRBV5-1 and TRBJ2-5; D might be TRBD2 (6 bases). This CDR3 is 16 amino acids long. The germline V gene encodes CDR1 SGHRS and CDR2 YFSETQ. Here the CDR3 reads CAGSTAGTSSGETQYF. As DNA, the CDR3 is TGCGCCGGCAGCACAGCCGGGACTTCCTCCGGAGAGACCCAGTACTTC.

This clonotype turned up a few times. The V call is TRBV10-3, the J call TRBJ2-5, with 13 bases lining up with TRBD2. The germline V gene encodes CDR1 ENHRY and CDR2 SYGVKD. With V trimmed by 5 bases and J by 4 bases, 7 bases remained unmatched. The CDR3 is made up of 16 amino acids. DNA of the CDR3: TGTGCCATCAGTCCCAGGACTAGCGGGGGCTCAGAGACCCAGTACTTC. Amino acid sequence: CAISPRTSGGSETQYF.